The next 14 T cell receptor beta chains were all read from a single sample in a study of blood T cell repertoires in COVID-19. Sequencing was performed with immunoSEQ multiplex PCR; in TCRdb, only in-frame clones are kept and a portion is missing. Of about 400,000 clones in the sample, 85% to 90% were seen once. Sequencing was carried out using PBMCs or T cells enriched from blood (not recorded which). Receptor source: a woman in her 30s who had recovered from COVID-19.

This clone was seen only once. V is TRBV4-1 and J is TRBJ2-1; TRBD2 aligns across 9 bases. Per the germline V gene, CDR1 is MGHRA and CDR2 is YSYEKL. The ends lost 1 base at V and 15 bases at J; junction bases unmatched: 7. The CDR3 has 13 residues. The CDR3 is CASSQVAREGPFF. CDR3 in DNA: TGCGCCAGCAGCCAAGTCGCGCGGGAGGGACCGTTCTTC.

V is TRBV5-4 and J is TRBJ1-2; 7 bases line up with TRBD1. V was clipped by 4 bases and J by 8 bases; unmatched bases: 14. This CDR3 comprises 15 residues. Germline loops: CDR1 SGHNT, CDR2 YYREEE (reference sequence). The CDR3 spells CASSKTIDRAGGYTF. The CDR3 DNA follows: TGTGCCAGCAGCAAGACTATAGACAGGGCCGGCGGCTACACCTTC.

J is TRBJ1-3 and V is TRBV6-1; no clear D gene. The CDR3 loop spans 14 amino acids. V lost 3 bases and J lost 3, with 9 bases in between. Germline lookup yields CDR1 MNHNS and CDR2 SASEGT. For the CDR3, the DNA is TGTGCCAGCAGTGACAGGCCCGGTGGAAACACCATATATTTT. Protein: CASSDRPGGNTIYF.

The chain uses TRBV24-1 and TRBJ1-2, with D hard to call. Trimming pared 1 base from V and 5 bases from J, leaving 7 bases between. The CDR3 extends over 13 amino acids. Germline CDR1 KGHDR, CDR2 SFDVKD. The CDR3 loop is CATSDLRGYGYTF. The CDR3 DNA reads TGTGCCACCAGTGATTTACGCGGTTATGGCTACACCTTC.

V and J are TRBV5-1 and TRBJ2-7, with 8 positions matching TRBD1. With 5 bases clipped from V and 2 bases from J, the junction kept 9 bases outside the gene matches. Germline V gene lookup returns CDR1 SGHRS and CDR2 YFSETQ. This CDR3 is built from 15 residues. The CDR3 DNA sequence: TGCGCCAGCAGACCCCTGGGACAGGATACCTACGAGCAGTACTTC. Its translation: CASRPLGQDTYEQYF.

V usage is TRBV28 and J usage is TRBJ2-7; D is uncertain. The CDR3 loop spans 13 amino acids. Germline V gives CDR1 MDHEN, CDR2 SYDVKM. The ends were cut back, 2 bases at V and 9 bases at J, with 14 bases in the middle. The DNA of the CDR3 is TGTGCCAGCAGTTTACCCTCCCCCCCGGGGCAGTACTTC. Encoded protein: CASSLPSPPGQYF. Drawing the rest from reference TRBV28 and TRBJ2-7, the complete variable domain is DVKVTQSSRYLVKRTGEKVFLECVQDMDHENMFWYRQDPGLGLRLIYFSYDVKMKEKGDIPEGYSVSREKKERFSLILESASTNQTSMYLCASSLPSPPGQYFGPGTRLTVT.

This clone was recorded only once. This chain links TRBV5-1 with TRBJ1-1; 12 nucleotides align to TRBD1. Trimming cost V 4 bases and J 1 base; bases outside gene matches: 2. CDR1 and CDR2 from the germline V gene are SGHRS and YFSETQ. CDR3 length: 15 residues. The CDR3: CASSRGQGANTEAFF. The CDR3 DNA is TGCGCCAGCAGCCGGGGACAGGGGGCGAACACTGAAGCTTTCTTT.

V is TRBV28 and J is TRBJ2-1; a weak D match, TRBD2 (5 bases). Germline V lookup: CDR1 MDHEN, CDR2 SYDVKM. V lost 4 bases to trimming and J lost 9 bases, with 16 bases between them. This CDR3 has 14 residues. Here the CDR3 DNA reads TGTGCCAGCAGTTCATCCACCCGGGGTGTTGAGCAGTTCTTC. Its translation: CASSSSTRGVEQFF.

The chain carries TRBV28 and TRBJ2-2; 11 bases match TRBD1. Germline V gene sequence: CDR1 MDHEN, CDR2 SYDVKM. V gave up 3 bases and J gave up 8 bases; unmatched junction bases: 8. This CDR3 contains 16 residues. CDR3 DNA: TGTGCCAGCAGTTTTGGGGGGACAGGGGGGACAGGGGAGCTGTTTTTT. It translates to CASSFGGTGGTGELFF.

The table lists this clone with a count of one. The J gene is TRBJ2-2, the V gene TRBV28; TRBD2 agrees at 9 bases. Unmatched junction bases numbered 4, after V lost 2 bases and J lost 6 bases. The CDR3 spans 15 residues. Looked up from germline, CDR1 is MDHEN and CDR2 is SYDVKM. CDR3 loop: CASSLVSGSSGELFF. Written as DNA, the CDR3 is TGTGCCAGCAGTTTAGTTAGCGGGAGTTCCGGGGAGCTGTTTTTT.

V usage is TRBV12-3 or TRBV12-4 and J usage is TRBJ1-1; D uncertain. Trimming cost V 3 bases and J 1 base, with 6 bases left between them. The CDR3 runs to 13 residues. The CDR3 is CASSLRENTEAFF. CDR3 sequence (DNA): TGTGCCAGCAGTTTGAGGGAGAACACTGAAGCTTTCTTT.

V and J are TRBV7-3 and TRBJ2-2; 7 bases map to TRBD1. CDR1 SGHTA and CDR2 FQGTGA come from the germline V gene. There are 15 residues in the CDR3. The V segment lost 5 bases and the J segment 5 bases; nucleotides outside the gene matches: 8. CDR3 sequence: CASSPTGDRTGELFF. As DNA, the CDR3 is TGTGCCAGCAGCCCCACAGGGGACCGTACCGGGGAGCTGTTTTTT.

The chain carries TRBV18 and TRBJ1-3; 8 positions match TRBD1. Germline V gene data show CDR1 as KGHSH and CDR2 as LQKENI. V shed 3 bases, J shed 0 bases, and the junction held 4 bases outside the gene matches. The CDR3 consists of 16 residues. This CDR3 reads CASSPGQAVSGNTIYF. The CDR3 DNA reads as TGTGCCAGCTCACCGGGACAGGCCGTCTCTGGAAACACCATATATTTT.

The chain joins TRBV9 to TRBJ2-7, with TRBD2 identical over 14 bases. This CDR3 comprises 16 residues. V was pared by 5 bases and J by 5 bases, with 9 bases of the junction left unmatched. Germline V gives CDR1 SGDLS, CDR2 YYNGEE. CDR3 region: CASSSAGGLAGDEQYF. The CDR3 region has the DNA TGTGCCAGCAGTTCGGCGGGGGGACTAGCGGGAGACGAGCAGTACTTC.